The 8 T cell receptor beta chains reported below all come from one sample, sequenced in a study of blood T cell repertoires in COVID-19. Assay used: immunoSEQ multiplex PCR; TCRdb lists only in-frame clones, some missing. The sample shows 150,000 or so clones, 90% of them seen only once. Source material: peripheral blood. The receptors were sampled from a man aged 55-75 years with active or convalescent COVID-19.

On this clone: Distinct nucleotide sequences in the sample also encode this CDR3. The chain links TRBV27 to TRBJ2-3, with 11 positions matching TRBD1. The CDR3 is 14 amino acids. Germline V gene sequence: CDR1 MNHEY, CDR2 SMNVEV (reference sequence). V dropped 4 bases and J dropped 4; count of bases not matched to a gene: 1. CDR3 coding DNA: TGTGCCAGCAGTTGGACAGGGGGCGCAGATACGCAGTATTTT. Translating it yields CASSWTGGADTQYF.

The table lists this clone with a count of one. The V and J genes are TRBV19 and TRBJ2-3; TRBD2 matches 10 bases. Losses at the gene ends were 7 bases for V and 0 bases for J; bases not matched to a gene: 13. Germline V CDR1 and CDR2: LNHDA, SQIVND (reference sequence). The CDR3 length is 18 residues. The CDR3 reads CASTARGSGRASTDTQYF. The CDR3 nucleotides are TGTGCCAGTACCGCCCGGGGGAGCGGGAGGGCCAGCACAGATACGCAGTATTTT. Combining the CDR3 with reference TRBV19 and TRBJ2-3 gives the whole variable domain DGGITQSPKYLFRKEGQNVTLSCEQNLNHDAMYWYRQDPGQGLRLIYYSQIVNDFQKGDIAEGYSVSREKKESFPLTVTSAQKNPTAFYLCASTARGSGRASTDTQYFGPGTRLTVL.

The chain is built from TRBV6-6 and TRBJ1-1; the D is unclear. This CDR3 has 13 amino acids. Trimming removed 6 bases at V and 1 base at J, with 9 bases between. The germline V gene has CDR1 MNHNY and CDR2 SVGAGI (reference sequence). CDR3 DNA: TGTGCCAGCAGCTTTCAGTGGAACACTGAAGCTTTCTTT. Translated: CASSFQWNTEAFF.

J is TRBJ2-1 and V is TRBV14; TRBD2 matches at 11 bases. The CDR3 sequence is 18 residues long. CDR1 and CDR2 from the germline V gene are SGHDN and FVKESK. The V and J ends lost 2 bases and 0 bases, in that order; junction bases with no gene match: 6. The CDR3 DNA follows: TGTGCCAGCAGCCAATTACTAGCGGGGGCCTACTCCTACAATGAGCAGTTCTTC. Amino acids: CASSQLLAGAYSYNEQFF.

CDR3 coding DNA: TGCAGCGTTGGGGGAGCCTCCTACAATGAGCAGTTCTTC. This codes for CSVGGASYNEQFF. The chain uses TRBV29-1 and TRBJ2-1; tentative D call: TRBD2 (5 bases). This CDR3 comprises 13 residues. V was pared by 4 bases and J by 0 bases, with 7 bases between. Germline V lookup: CDR1 SQVTM, CDR2 ANQGSEA.

This CDR3 reads CASSPTGQGGNQPQHF. CDR3 nucleotides: TGTGCCAGCTCACCTACAGGACAGGGAGGCAATCAGCCCCAGCATTTT. The genes are TRBV18 and TRBJ1-5; the match to TRBD1 covers 8 bases. V lost 3 bases and J lost 2; bases outside the gene matches: 6. CDR3 length: 16 residues. In germline, CDR1 is KGHSH, CDR2 LQKENI.

The genes are TRBV4-2 and TRBJ1-1, with 7 bases aligning to TRBD1. The CDR3 has 15 residues. The ends lost 0 bases at V and 6 bases at J; junction bases unmatched: 7. Germline CDR1 reads LGHNA; CDR2 reads YNFKEQ. The CDR3 sequence is CASSQEGRQGAEAFF. For the CDR3, the DNA is TGTGCCAGCAGCCAAGAGGGTCGGCAGGGGGCTGAAGCTTTCTTT.

A remark on this clone: One junction end disagrees with the germline gene, perhaps due to a read error. The chain links TRBV10-1 to TRBJ2-1; 8 bases fit TRBD2. Germline values: CDR1 WNHNN, CDR2 SYGVQD (reference sequence). The CDR3 covers 13 residues. In DNA, the CDR3 is TGCGCCAGCAGTAAGTCGGGAGGGGGAGAGCAGTTCTTC. This translates into CASSKSGGGEQFF.